This is a list of T cell receptor beta chains from one sample in a study of vaccination and CD4 T cells after COVID-19. TCRdb re-called the PCR reads with MiXCR, one entry per CDR3 protein. Of about 21,000 distinct CDR3 sequences detected, 62% appear once; the ten largest clones hold around 23%. These receptors lack a known antigen. Sequenced here: CD4+ T cells from blood, cultured in vitro, sampled before SARS-CoV-2 vaccination. These receptors all come from a human donor who received a COVID-19 vaccine. Both conserved end residues are part of each CDR3. D genes are given only for firm matches. Only part of the rows carry a size: once, few, many, or a class if the clone is expanded.

CDR3aa,CDR3nt,v_gene,d_gene,abundance,j_gene
CASSARRTGGSTEAFF,TGTGCCAGTAGTGCCCGGAGAACAGGGGGGAGCACTGAAGCTTTCTTT,TRBV19,TRBD1,NA,TRBJ1-1
CATIVTGTGRRGYTF,TGTGCCACCATCGTCACCGGGACAGGGCGTAGGGGCTACACCTTC,TRBV15,TRBD1,NA,TRBJ1-2
CSAETGTSGGTDTQYF,TGCAGTGCTGAGACCGGGACTAGCGGGGGCACAGATACGCAGTATTTT,TRBV20-1,TRBD2,NA,TRBJ2-3
CASSSYRDYEQYF,TGTGCCAGCAGTTCCTACAGGGACTACGAGCAGTACTTC,TRBV27,NA,few,TRBJ2-7
CASSQNPGLPSGANVLTF,TGTGCCAGCAGCCAGAACCCAGGTCTTCCCTCTGGGGCCAACGTCCTGACTTTC,TRBV14,NA,NA,TRBJ2-6
CASTPQGGEETQYF,TGTGCCAGTACCCCTCAGGGTGGAGAAGAGACCCAGTACTTC,TRBV19,NA,NA,TRBJ2-5
CATSRTGGNTEAFF,TGTGCCACCAGCAGGACAGGGGGGAACACTGAAGCTTTCTTT,TRBV15,TRBD1,NA,TRBJ1-1
CSARVVIAGINEQFF,TGCAGTGCTAGAGTAGTAATAGCGGGGATCAATGAGCAGTTCTTC,TRBV20-1,TRBD2,NA,TRBJ2-1
CASSIWTAKGDTIYF,TGTGCCAGTAGTATCTGGACAGCCAAGGGTGACACCATATATTTT,TRBV19,NA,NA,TRBJ1-3
CASSLGARGRGYTF,TGTGCCAGCAGCTTAGGGGCCAGGGGACGGGGCTACACCTTC,TRBV7-9,NA,NA,TRBJ1-2
CASSLNWGARQPQHF,TGTGCCAGCAGTTTAAATTGGGGAGCAAGGCAGCCCCAGCATTTT,TRBV27,NA,NA,TRBJ1-5
CASSPAQISGNTIYF,TGTGCCAGCAGCCCAGCACAGATTTCTGGAAACACCATATATTTT,TRBV12-3/TRBV12-4,NA,once,TRBJ1-3
CATSDSGLAGGSSYNEQFF,TGTGCCACCAGTGATTCGGGACTAGCGGGGGGGAGCTCCTACAATGAGCAGTTCTTC,TRBV24-1,TRBD2,NA,TRBJ2-1
CASSVPHPANYGYTF,TGTGCCAGCAGTGTCCCTCATCCCGCTAACTATGGCTACACCTTC,TRBV6-1,NA,NA,TRBJ1-2
CASSASGTAHLYGYTF,TGTGCCAGCAGTGCCTCCGGGACAGCCCACCTTTATGGCTACACCTTC,TRBV6-4,TRBD1,NA,TRBJ1-2